These T cell receptor beta chains were read from a single sample in a study of blood T cell repertoires in COVID-19. Assay: immunoSEQ multiplex PCR; the TCRdb copy retains only in-frame clones and omits some. Among roughly 150,000 clones, around 89% were seen once, and the ten largest hold approximately 2.1%. The sample consisted of peripheral blood. These receptors were collected from a man aged 45-65 years who had recovered from COVID-19. Each CDR3 is given with its conserved first and last residue. The D gene is left open where the match is weak. Not all rows give a size; the values are once, few, many and, for expanded clones, a class.

D gene	V gene	clone size	J gene	CDR3 DNA	CDR3 protein
TRBD1	TRBV5-4	once	TRBJ1-1	TGTGCCAGCAGCTTGGGGGGACAGGGCTACCACACTGAAGCTTTCTTT	CASSLGGQGYHTEAFF
-	TRBV3-1/TRBV3-2	-	TRBJ2-2	TGTGCCAGCAGCCAAGGCGTCGGGGACGGGGAGCTGTTTTTT	CASSQGVGDGELFF
TRBD2	TRBV10-3	-	TRBJ2-3	TGTGCCATCAGTGAAACCCCCCTAGCGGCTAGCACAGATACGCAGTATTTT	CAISETPLAASTDTQYF
TRBD2	TRBV6-2/TRBV6-3	few	TRBJ2-1	TGTGCCAGCAGTTTTAGAACTAGCGGGAGAAATGAGCAGTTCTTC	CASSFRTSGRNEQFF
-	TRBV6-5	-	TRBJ2-7	TGTGCCAGCAGCACCCCGGGGGTAGGTTCCTACGAGCAGTACTTC	CASSTPGVGSYEQYF
-	TRBV21-1	once	TRBJ2-3	TGTGCCAGCAGCAAAAACCAGCGGTTGCGGATGGATACGCAGTATTTT	CASSKNQRLRMDTQYF
-	TRBV19	-	TRBJ1-2	TGTGCCAGTAGTATCCGGCAGGGGATAGGAGGCTACACCTTC	CASSIRQGIGGYTF
-	TRBV18	-	TRBJ1-1	TGTGCCAGCTCACCAGTGGAGCTCAGTCTACTCACTGAAGCTTTCTTT	CASSPVELSLLTEAFF
TRBD2	TRBV18	-	TRBJ2-1	TGTGCCAGCTCACCCATATCGGGACTAGGTATCCACAATGAGCAGTTCTTC	CASSPISGLGIHNEQFF
-	TRBV7-6	-	TRBJ1-3	TGTGCCAGCAGCTCTCCAGTTTCGTCTGGAAACACCATATATTTT	CASSSPVSSGNTIYF
TRBD2	TRBV5-5	-	TRBJ2-1	TGTGCCAGCAGCCCGAGCGGGGTCTCCTACAATGAGCAGTTCTTC	CASSPSGVSYNEQFF
TRBD1	TRBV5-6	-	TRBJ1-4	TGTGCCAGCAGGCGACAGGGGAATAATGAAAAACTGTTTTTT	CASRRQGNNEKLFF
TRBD2	TRBV5-1	-	TRBJ2-7	TGCGCCAGCAGCACTGGGGGGGAGCCCCACGAGCAGTACTTC	CASSTGGEPHEQYF
-	TRBV6-2/TRBV6-3	-	TRBJ2-7	TGTGCCAGCAGTTCCAGCGGTACGGTTGGCGAGCAGTACTTC	CASSSSGTVGEQYF
TRBD2	TRBV18	-	TRBJ2-1	TGTGCCAGCTCACCACCGCGACTAGCGGGAGACGGCTCCTACAATGAGCAGTTCTTC	CASSPPRLAGDGSYNEQFF
-	TRBV11-2	-	TRBJ1-1	TGTGCCAGCAGCTTATTGAATCCCCGGGCTTTCTTT	CASSLLNPRAFF
-	TRBV19	-	TRBJ1-5	TGTGCCAGTAGAAGAGCCGGCAATCAGCCCCAGCATTTT	CASRRAGNQPQHF
-	TRBV2	-	TRBJ1-4	TGTGCCAGCAGTGAAAGGGCAGGGGTTGCAAAACTGTTTTTT	CASSERAGVAKLFF
TRBD1	TRBV6-1	-	TRBJ1-1	TGTGCCAGCAGTGAAAGGGGGCCGTCTGAAGCTTTCTTT	CASSERGPSEAFF
TRBD2	TRBV19	-	TRBJ2-4	TGTGCCAGTAGTATCGGGGGGACCCTAGCCAAAAACATTCAGTACTTC	CASSIGGTLAKNIQYF